The 19 T cell receptor beta chains below come from one sample, sequenced in a study of control samples from healthy donors and cancer patients. Libraries were prepared by immunoSEQ multiplex PCR; TCRdb keeps only in-frame clonotypes and omits some of them. The repertoire holds about 95,000 clones, approximately 90% seen once, with about 0.92% in the top ten. Sequenced input: blood. These receptors were obtained from a woman in her twenties or thirties in good health.

The V and J genes are TRBV3-1 (or the pseudogene TRBV3-2) and TRBJ1-5; D gene uncertain. CDR1 is LGHDT, CDR2 YNNKEL, per germline (reference sequence). V shed 3 bases and J shed 1 base, with 10 bases lying between them. There are 15 residues in the CDR3. The CDR3 region has the DNA TGTGCCAGCAGCCATTCGGATATCAGCAATCAGCCCCAGCATTTT. Protein sequence: CASSHSDISNQPQHF.

The chain couples TRBV7-9 to TRBJ1-6; D is perhaps TRBD1 (6 bases). V lost 4 bases and J lost 10, with 17 bases in between. This CDR3 is built from 15 residues. Germline CDR1 and CDR2: SEHNR and FQNEAQ (reference sequence). The CDR3 is CASSSTGGARSPLHF. The CDR3 bases are TGTGCCAGCAGCTCCACGGGGGGGGCGAGGTCACCCCTCCACTTT.

The CDR3 coding sequence is TGTGCCAGCAGCTTAAATACAGGGAACACTGAAGCTTTCTTT. Translation: CASSLNTGNTEAFF. The V call is TRBV7-3, the J call TRBJ1-1, with D perhaps TRBD1 (5 bases). Germline V gives CDR1 SGHTA, CDR2 FQGTGA. The length of the CDR3 is 14 residues. V was cut by 1 base and J by 1 base, with 7 bases left in between.

The chain links TRBV6-1 to TRBJ2-1; D is possibly TRBD1 (6 bases). The CDR3 has 14 amino acids. Trimming cost V 3 bases and J 3 bases, with 9 bases left between them. CDR1 is MNHNS, CDR2 SASEGT, per germline. CDR3 nucleotides: TGTGCCAGCAGTGAGGGGGCCTTCTACAATGAGCAGTTCTTC. The encoded protein is CASSEGAFYNEQFF.

V is TRBV7-8 and J is TRBJ1-1; 12 positions match TRBD1. Trimming removed 5 bases from V and 1 base from J; junction bases left unmatched: 8. Germline V gene lookup returns CDR1 SGHVS and CDR2 FQNEAQ. The length of the CDR3 is 17 residues. CDR3 residues: CASSSRGQGARNTEAFF. DNA of the CDR3: TGTGCCAGCAGCAGCCGGGGACAGGGGGCGCGGAACACTGAAGCTTTCTTT.

This chain joins TRBV6-6 and TRBJ2-1, with a weak D call TRBD1 (5 bases). The CDR3 contains 14 residues. In germline, CDR1 is MNHNY, CDR2 SVGAGI (reference sequence). Trimming shortened V by 0 bases and J by 2 bases, and 5 bases separated the two germline ends. The CDR3 bases are TGTGCCAGCAGTTACTCGACAGCCTACAATGAGCAGTTCTTC. Protein product: CASSYSTAYNEQFF.

The chain combines TRBV12-3 or TRBV12-4 with TRBJ2-1; D not resolved. The length of the CDR3 is 12 residues. Trimming removed 5 bases from V and 6 bases from J, with 8 bases in between. The CDR3 DNA is TGTGCCAGCAGTCGAAGCCTCAATGAGCAGTTCTTC. Its protein is CASSRSLNEQFF.

Only a few counts were recorded for this clone. The rearrangement uses TRBV5-1 and TRBJ1-6; 9 nucleotides line up with TRBD1. The junction had 5 bases not matched to a gene; V was cut back by 3 bases and J by 7 bases. Germline lookup yields CDR1 SGHRS and CDR2 YFSETQ. This CDR3 spans 15 amino acids. CDR3 in amino acids: CASSSDRGENSPLHF. As DNA, the CDR3 is TGCGCCAGCAGCTCGGACAGGGGCGAGAATTCACCCCTCCACTTT.

The V and J genes are TRBV5-1 and TRBJ2-7; maybe TRBD2 (5 bases). Germline CDR1 and CDR2: SGHRS and YFSETQ. The CDR3 is made up of 18 amino acids. V lost 0 bases, J lost 0 bases, and 19 bases lay in between. Here the CDR3 DNA reads TGCGCCAGCAGCTTGGCTTTCGTCGGGGAAAAAAGCTCCTACGAGCAGTACTTC. This translates into CASSLAFVGEKSSYEQYF.

This sequence joins TRBV4-1 and TRBJ1-2; D is uncertain. Germline CDR1 MGHRA, CDR2 YSYEKL. This CDR3 comprises 16 residues. Between the trimmed V and J ends, which lost 3 bases and 2 bases, there was a span of 16 bases. CDR3: CASSQRSGKGNYGYTF. Written as DNA, the CDR3 is TGCGCCAGCAGCCAGAGGTCCGGGAAGGGAAACTATGGCTACACCTTC.

The chain is built from TRBV7-8 and TRBJ2-7; no definite D call. CDR1 SGHVS and CDR2 FQNEAQ come from the germline V gene. V lost 2 bases, J lost 1 base, and 6 bases lay in between. CDR3 length: 13 amino acids. The CDR3 here is CASSLLRSYEQYF. The CDR3, as DNA: TGTGCCAGCAGCTTATTGAGATCCTACGAGCAGTACTTC. The variable domain in full, completed from reference TRBV7-8 and TRBJ2-7, reads GAGVSQSPRYKVAKRGQDVALRCDPISGHVSLFWYQQALGQGPEFLTYFQNEAQLDKSGLPSDRFFAERPEGSVSTLKIQRTQQEDSAVYLCASSLLRSYEQYFGPGTRLTVT.

This rearrangement joins TRBV6-5 to TRBJ1-5; TRBD1 agrees at 10 bases. Germline assignment: CDR1 MNHEY and CDR2 SVGAGI. The CDR3 is 15 residues long. V trimming: 9 bases; J trimming: 2 bases; junction bases outside the gene matches: 7. The CDR3 spells CASRQGAGGNQPQHF. DNA for the CDR3: TGTGCCAGTAGACAGGGGGCCGGGGGCAATCAGCCCCAGCATTTT.

The chain carries TRBV7-2 and TRBJ1-2; the match to TRBD1 covers 12 bases. Germline values: CDR1 SGHTA, CDR2 FQGNSA. Germline trimming cut 1 base from V and 7 bases from J; bases unmatched to any gene: 4. The CDR3 totals 15 residues. The DNA for the CDR3 is TGTGCCAGCAGCTTAGTGGGGACAGGGGGCGGTGGCTACACCTTC. It is translated as CASSLVGTGGGGYTF.

V gene TRBV29-1 combines with J gene TRBJ2-1, with 8 bases identical to TRBD2. Trimming cost V 6 bases and J 9 bases; bases outside gene matches: 16. The CDR3 sequence is 15 residues long. Germline V gene sequence: CDR1 SQVTM, CDR2 ANQGSEA. CDR3 amino acids: CSVVELADSGGEQFF. The CDR3 DNA reads as TGCAGCGTAGTAGAACTAGCGGACTCCGGGGGTGAGCAGTTCTTC.

V gene TRBV6-6 combines with J gene TRBJ2-4; 7 bases line up with TRBD2. Germline V gene sequence: CDR1 MNHNY, CDR2 SVGAGI (reference sequence). CDR3 length: 15 residues. The junction had 12 bases not matched to a gene; V was cut back by 8 bases and J by 5 bases. This chain's CDR3 is CASGGELIGENIQYF. The CDR3 DNA reads as TGTGCCAGCGGGGGGGAGTTAATAGGTGAAAACATTCAGTACTTC.

V usage is TRBV7-8 and J usage is TRBJ2-2; 10 positions agree with TRBD2. There are 15 residues in the CDR3. The trim removed 5 bases at V and 5 bases at J, leaving 5 bases unmatched. Germline-derived CDR1 and CDR2 are SGHVS and FQNEAQ. This chain's CDR3 is CASSRAGGLTGELFF. CDR3 nucleotide sequence: TGTGCCAGCAGCAGAGCGGGGGGGCTTACCGGGGAGCTGTTTTTT.

This rearrangement joins TRBV10-2 to TRBJ2-7, with D maybe TRBD2 (5 bases). Trimming took off 10 bases at V and 1 base at J, with 20 bases between the two ends. Germline values: CDR1 WSHSY, CDR2 SAAADI. The CDR3 spans 15 residues. The DNA for the CDR3 is TGCGCCACAGCCCAGAGCGGAATTCTATCCTACGAGCAGTACTTC. As protein: CATAQSGILSYEQYF.

CDR3: CASSPRGGPTEAFF. As DNA, the CDR3 is TGTGCCAGCAGCCCACGAGGGGGCCCCACTGAAGCTTTCTTT. The chain carries TRBV6-5 and TRBJ1-1; 7 bases match TRBD1. Germline lookup yields CDR1 MNHEY and CDR2 SVGAGI. With 6 bases clipped from V and 4 bases from J, the junction kept 8 bases outside the gene matches. The length of the CDR3 is 14 residues.

The count of this clone is one. The chain joins TRBV7-6 to TRBJ1-3; 11 nucleotides agree with TRBD1. After removal of 3 bases from V and 3 bases from J, the junction contained 4 bases not matched to a gene. From germline, CDR1 is SGHVS and CDR2 FNYEAQ. This CDR3 comprises 16 residues. CDR3 nucleotide sequence: TGTGCCAGCAGCTTTGGGACAGGGGGTTTTGGAAACACCATATATTTT. As protein: CASSFGTGGFGNTIYF.